This passage covers 19 T cell receptor beta chains from one sample sequenced in a study of blood T cell repertoires in COVID-19. Measured with immunoSEQ multiplex PCR; TCRdb has only the in-frame clones, and not every one. Altogether about 120,000 clones are present, approximately 82% being singletons, with the ten largest covering around 2%. Specimen: peripheral blood. The receptors shown here come from a man aged 30 to 39 with acute or convalescent COVID-19.

The gene calls are TRBV3-1 (or the pseudogene TRBV3-2) and TRBJ2-5; D unclear. CDR1 and CDR2 (germline): LGHDT, YNNKEL (reference sequence). V lost 4 bases, J lost 5 bases, and 8 bases lay in between. The CDR3 contains 12 residues. In DNA form, the CDR3 reads TGTGCCAGCAGCCGGAGCAGCGAGACCCAGTACTTC. Translated, it gives CASSRSSETQYF.

This clone was seen only a few times. This chain joins TRBV30 and TRBJ1-1, with D uncertain. The V gene's germline CDR1 is GTSNPN and CDR2 SVGIG (reference sequence). The V end was cut by 2 bases, the J end by 1 base, with 8 bases between. The CDR3 extends over 13 amino acids. DNA for the CDR3: TGTGCCTGGAGTCACACACAGAACACTGAAGCTTTCTTT. Encoded protein: CAWSHTQNTEAFF.

V gene TRBV5-6 combines with J gene TRBJ2-6; tentatively, D is TRBD2 (5 bases). The CDR3 length is 16 residues. CDR1 and CDR2 from the germline V gene are SGHDT and YYEEEE. Trimming removed 4 bases from V and 0 bases from J, with 11 bases in between. DNA for the CDR3: TGTGCCAGCAGCCCCGAGGCGGGCTCTGGGGCCAACGTCCTGACTTTC. Amino acid sequence: CASSPEAGSGANVLTF.

The rearrangement joins TRBV7-9 to TRBJ2-7; D perhaps matches TRBD1 (5 bases). The CDR3 totals 13 residues. Per the germline V gene, CDR1 is SEHNR and CDR2 is FQNEAQ (reference sequence). Trimming took 1 base from V and 5 from J, leaving 9 bases between them. CDR3 coding DNA: TGTGCCAGCAGCTTAGTTGGGGCGAACGAGCAGTACGTC. Translated, it gives CASSLVGANEQYV.

V is TRBV7-8 and J is TRBJ1-2, with D perhaps matching TRBD1 (5 bases). The germline V gene encodes CDR1 SGHVS and CDR2 FQNEAQ. This CDR3 spans 14 amino acids. Trimming stripped 1 base from V and 3 bases from J, with 9 bases between. DNA for the CDR3: TGTGCCAGCAGCTTAGAGGACAATTACTATGGCTACACCTTC. It encodes CASSLEDNYYGYTF. The full variable domain, completed using reference TRBV7-8 and TRBJ1-2, is GAGVSQSPRYKVAKRGQDVALRCDPISGHVSLFWYQQALGQGPEFLTYFQNEAQLDKSGLPSDRFFAERPEGSVSTLKIQRTQQEDSAVYLCASSLEDNYYGYTFGSGTRLTVV.

This rearrangement joins TRBV9 to TRBJ1-1; possibly TRBD1 for D (5 bases). This CDR3 is built from 16 residues. Per germline, CDR1 SGDLS and CDR2 YYNGEE. With 4 bases removed from V and 1 base from J, the gap between germline ends came to 17 bases. The CDR3 DNA follows: TGTGCCAGCAGCACACGCCCGGGACTGCAGAACACTGAAGCTTTCTTT. This codes for CASSTRPGLQNTEAFF. Full variable domain (rest looked up from reference TRBV9 and TRBJ1-1): DSGVTQTPKHLITATGQRVTLRCSPRSGDLSVYWYQQSLDQGLQFLIQYYNGEERAKGNILERFSAQQFPDLHSELNLSSLELGDSALYFCASSTRPGLQNTEAFFGQGTRLTVV.

The chain uses TRBV2 and TRBJ2-7; 7 bases fit TRBD2. Germline CDR1 SNHLY, CDR2 FYNNEI. The CDR3 runs to 15 residues. The J segment lost 2 bases and the V segment lost 7 bases, leaving 11 bases of the junction unmatched. CDR3 nucleotide sequence: TGTGCCAGCACCCGGGACCGCGGGACTACCTACGAGCAGTACGTC. Its protein is CASTRDRGTTYEQYV.

The chain carries TRBV6-2 or TRBV6-3 and TRBJ2-2; D is perhaps TRBD1 (6 bases). The CDR3 has 13 amino acids. From germline, CDR1 is MNHEY and CDR2 SVGEGT. With 6 bases removed from V and 6 bases from J, the gap between germline ends came to 11 bases. CDR3 nucleotides: TGTGCCAGCAGCCAGGGGCCCCCCGGGGAGCTGTTTTTT. It translates to CASSQGPPGELFF.

The chain couples TRBV5-8 to TRBJ2-1; D is possibly TRBD2 (5 bases). Trimming removed 4 bases from V and 1 base from J, with 9 bases in between. The CDR3 is made up of 14 amino acids. In germline, CDR1 is SGHTS, CDR2 YDEGEE. CDR3: CASSQTSSYNEQFF. For the CDR3, the DNA is TGTGCCAGCAGCCAAACTAGTTCCTACAATGAGCAGTTCTTC.

The rearrangement links TRBV5-4 to TRBJ2-1; D possibly corresponds to TRBD2 (6 bases). The CDR3 spans 13 residues. CDR1 is SGHNT, CDR2 YYREEE, per germline (reference sequence). Deletions cut 3 bases from V and 8 bases from J, with 12 bases between. This CDR3 is CASSSGVEDEQFF. Here the CDR3 DNA reads TGTGCCAGCAGCTCGGGAGTAGAGGATGAGCAGTTCTTC.

The chain recombines TRBV11-2 with TRBJ1-1; D not certain. V lost 2 bases to trimming and J lost 3 bases, with 7 bases between them. Per the germline V gene, CDR1 is SGHAT and CDR2 is FQNNGV. The CDR3 consists of 13 residues. The CDR3 loop is CASSLTRDTEAFF. CDR3 in DNA: TGTGCCAGCAGCTTAACCCGGGACACTGAAGCTTTCTTT.

In this sample, this clone turned up many times. The chain recombines TRBV11-2 with TRBJ1-6; a weak D match, TRBD1 (6 bases). The CDR3 totals 15 residues. Germline values: CDR1 SGHAT, CDR2 FQNNGV. With 7 bases removed from V and 0 bases from J, the gap between germline ends came to 10 bases. The CDR3 reads CASNGGPSYNSPLHF. Here the CDR3 DNA reads TGTGCCAGCAATGGGGGCCCCTCCTATAATTCACCCCTCCACTTT.

This chain connects TRBV7-9 to TRBJ2-1; 7 bases are shared with TRBD1. This CDR3 has 17 residues. Germline V gives CDR1 SEHNR, CDR2 FQNEAQ (reference sequence). V lost 3 bases and J lost 5; bases outside the gene matches: 13. CDR3 nucleotides: TGTGCCAGCAGCTTTCTCGTCTGGGACAGAATCGACAATGAGCAGTTCTTC. This codes for CASSFLVWDRIDNEQFF.

The CDR3 spells CASSQAGAGNIQYF. CDR3 DNA: TGTGCCAGCAGCCAAGCAGGGGCTGGAAACATTCAGTACTTC. The genes are TRBV14 and TRBJ2-4, with D possibly TRBD1 on 6 matching bases. CDR3 length equals 14 residues. Trimming removed 1 base at V and 6 bases at J, with 10 bases between. The germline CDR1 and CDR2 sequences are SGHDN and FVKESK.

This clone was observed a handful of times. The chain combines TRBV12-3 or TRBV12-4 with TRBJ2-7; D may be TRBD1 (5 bases). V was pared by 5 bases and J by 4 bases, with 9 bases between. The CDR3 consists of 12 residues. DNA for the CDR3: TGTGCCAGCAGTCCGGACATGTACGAGCAGTACTTC. Amino acid sequence: CASSPDMYEQYF.

The chain links TRBV27 to TRBJ1-4, with TRBD1 as a possible D gene (6 bases). This CDR3 has 15 residues. Germline values: CDR1 MNHEY, CDR2 SMNVEV (reference sequence). The V end was cut by 6 bases, the J end by 8 bases, with 19 bases between. CDR3 nucleotide sequence: TGTGCCAGCAGCTGGGGGCAGGGAATAGGGGAAAAACTGTTTTTT. Translated: CASSWGQGIGEKLFF. Based on the CDR3 plus reference TRBV27 and TRBJ1-4, the full variable domain is EAQVTQNPRYLITVTGKKLTVTCSQNMNHEYMSWYRQDPGLGLRQIYYSMNVEVTDKGDVPEGYKVSRKEKRNFPLILESPSPNQTSLYFCASSWGQGIGEKLFFGSGTQLSVL.

The gene calls are TRBV20-1 and TRBJ2-3; 9 nucleotides line up with TRBD2. The CDR3 contains 14 residues. The germline V gene encodes CDR1 DFQATT and CDR2 SNEGSKA (reference sequence). Trimming took 3 bases from V and 5 from J; bases not matched to a gene: 6. CDR3 DNA sequence: TGCAGTGCTAGTTGGCGGGGGGGGCGAGATACGCAGTATTTT. It encodes CSASWRGGRDTQYF.

The chain carries TRBV6-5 and TRBJ1-3; the D gene is possibly TRBD1 (6 bases). Germline V CDR1 and CDR2: MNHEY, SVGAGI. With 8 bases removed from V and 4 bases from J, the gap between germline ends came to 12 bases. CDR3 length: 13 residues. CDR3 DNA: TGTGCCAGCGCACAGGGTTCCGGAAACACCATATATTTT. Translated, it gives CASAQGSGNTIYF.

The chain carries TRBV27 and TRBJ2-1; perhaps TRBD2 as D (5 bases). Germline values: CDR1 MNHEY, CDR2 SMNVEV (reference sequence). The V gene lost 4 bases and the J gene lost 0 bases, with 10 bases spanning the gap. This CDR3 spans 15 amino acids. The CDR3 DNA sequence: TGTGCCAGCAGTTATCGGGGAAGCTCCTACAATGAGCAGTTCTTC. Amino acid sequence: CASSYRGSSYNEQFF.